This T cell receptor beta chain derives from a study of blood T cell repertoires in COVID-19. Study-level background: Specimens from acute and convalescent COVID-19 originated in the United States, Italy and Spain.

In the original processing: Estimates of nucleated cell counts were drawn from the amplification of reference gene primers. The data were produced by immunoSEQ multiplex PCR, yet TCRdb's version contains in-frame clones alone and is incomplete. That table furnishes V, J and clone size, whereas the DNA furnished D and trimming. This sample has about 200,000 clones, with about 85% found just once. This CDR3 is 17 amino acids long. Trimming pared 1 base from V and 3 bases from J, leaving 16 bases between. Germline V gene sequence: CDR1 KGHSH, CDR2 LQKENI. The sequence was collected from a woman of 80 years or more with acute or convalescent COVID-19. The sample consisted of peripheral blood. V gene TRBV18 combines with J gene TRBJ2-1; the D gene is possibly TRBD2 (6 bases). CDR3 region: CASSPQLGGRYYNEQFF. The CDR3 coding sequence is TGTGCCAGCTCACCACAGTTAGGAGGGAGGTACTACAATGAGCAGTTCTTC. The full variable domain, its missing parts supplied by reference TRBV18 and TRBJ2-1, is NAGVMQNPRHLVRRRGQEARLRCSPMKGHSHVYWYRQLPEEGLKFMVYLQKENIIDESGMPKERFSAEFPKEGPSILRIQQVVRGDSAAYFCASSPQLGGRYYNEQFFGPGTRLTVL.